The 9 T cell receptor beta chains below come from one sample, sequenced in a study of CD8+CD57+ T cells in acquired aplastic anemia (dated by TCRdb to the late 2010s). Reads for this sample came from an Illumina HiSeq 2000. Genomic DNA was used as template for profiling of TCR beta VDJ combinations and CDR3 sequences. TCRdb's own reprocessing of the public reads used fastp at Q25 and MiXCR and kept productive beta chains. Every distinct CDR3 protein forms one entry, paired with its most common genes and DNA. The sample includes 400,000 to 450,000 distinct CDR3 sequences, with about two thirds observed a single time. The ten largest clonotypes hold around 4% of the sample. Sequenced sample: sorted CD4+, CD8+, or CD8+CD57+ T cells (not recorded which) from PBMCs. These receptors were taken from a human donor in good health, serving as a control.

V gene TRBV20-1 combines with J gene TRBJ2-3; D possibly uses TRBD1 or TRBD2 (5 bases each). Trimming took 5 bases from V and 4 from J, leaving 16 bases between them. The germline gives CDR1 DFQATT, CDR2 SNEGSKA (reference sequence). The CDR3 loop spans 14 amino acids. The CDR3 region has the DNA TGCAGTGCTGGGGGACCCGACGCTTCAGATACGCAGTATTTT. Translated, it gives CSAGGPDASDTQYF.

The chain couples TRBV13 to TRBJ2-3; 8 bases align to TRBD1. Germline CDR1 is PRHDT and CDR2 is FYEKMQ (reference sequence). The CDR3 is 16 residues long. V dropped 5 bases and J dropped 4; count of bases not matched to a gene: 11. CDR3 residues: CASSPETDREADTQYF. The CDR3 nucleotides are TGTGCCAGCAGCCCCGAAACGGACAGGGAGGCAGATACGCAGTATTTT.

This clonotype was counted only a few times. This chain links TRBV12-5 with TRBJ1-1; perhaps TRBD1 as D (5 bases). CDR3 length equals 17 residues. Trimming stripped 1 base from V and 1 base from J, with 16 bases between. Per germline, CDR1 LGHNT and CDR2 FRNRAP. As DNA, the CDR3 is TGTGCTAGTGGTTTGGGCAGACCGGGGGTGACGAACACTGAAGCTTTCTTT. This translates into CASGLGRPGVTNTEAFF. Full variable domain (missing parts from reference TRBV12-5 and TRBJ1-1): DARVTQTPRHKVTEMGQEVTMRCQPILGHNTVFWYRQTMMQGLELLAYFRNRAPLDDSGMPKDRFSAEMPDATLATLKIQPSEPRDSAVYFCASGLGRPGVTNTEAFFGQGTRLTVV.

Of note for this clonotype: Since no conserved phenylalanine or tryptophan closes the CDR3, a read error is the likely cause. No DNA is shown, since the ends of the CDR3 on it are uncertain; the CDR3 is the one TCRdb lists. The chain uses TRBV19 and TRBJ2-5; the table names TRBD1, a call not compared with the DNA. Termini included, the CDR3 measures 14 amino acids. CDR1 and CDR2 (germline): LNHDA, SQIVND (reference sequence). The CDR3 loop is CASDGPGRPQPQGD.

This clonotype was seen a few times. The V call is TRBV30, the J call TRBJ2-3; 7 bases agree with TRBD1. Trimming cost V 0 bases and J 4 bases; bases outside gene matches: 4. CDR3 length: 14 amino acids. CDR1 is GTSNPN and CDR2 is SVGIG in the germline V gene (reference sequence). CDR3 nucleotide sequence: TGTGCCTGGAGTGTGAGGGGGCATGCAGATACGCAGTATTTT. Translated, it gives CAWSVRGHADTQYF.

This chain uses TRBV4-2 with TRBJ2-7, with D uncertain. The length of the CDR3 is 12 residues. Germline-derived CDR1 and CDR2 are LGHNA and YNFKEQ. The CDR3 DNA is TGTGCGAGCCCGTGGGCGGTCTACGAGCAGTACTTC. This encodes CASPWAVYEQYF.

Here the CDR3 reads CASLRDSSVGYTF. The CDR3 nucleotides are TGTGCCAGCCTTCGGGACAGCTCAGTTGGCTACACCTTC. V usage is TRBV2 and J usage is TRBJ2-1, with 7 positions matching TRBD1. Near its end, the DNA agrees better with TRBJ1-2, so the J call may be wrong. Looked up from germline, CDR1 is SNHLY and CDR2 is FYNNEI. The CDR3 loop spans 13 amino acids.

Regarding this clonotype: As the CDR3 is not closed by the conserved phenylalanine or tryptophan, this likely results from a read error. This sequence joins TRBV19 and TRBJ1-2, with TRBD1 as a possible D gene (5 bases). The CDR3 loop spans 14 amino acids. V lost 6 bases to trimming and J lost 7 bases, with 18 bases between them. Germline CDR1 and CDR2: LNHDA and SQIVND (reference sequence). CDR3 region: CASSPEPGPFGYTS. CDR3 coding DNA: TGTGCCAGTAGCCCAGAGCCGGGACCCTTTGGCTACACCTCC.

This rearrangement joins TRBV7-2 to TRBJ2-7; TRBD1 matches 9 bases. Germline CDR1 and CDR2: SGHTA and FQGNSA. Losses at the gene ends were 0 bases for V and 13 bases for J; bases not matched to a gene: 13. The CDR3 runs to 15 residues. The CDR3 DNA sequence: TGTGCCAGCAGCTTAGCACAGGGGGCGCGTTACGACTATTACTTC. It codes for CASSLAQGARYDYYF.